A single sample gave rise to the 5 T cell receptor beta chains below, sequenced in a study of persistence of HIV-infected CD4 T cells. No cognate antigen is known for these TCRs. Sequencing used immunoSEQ version 4 in survey mode. The repertoire was sequenced with immunoSEQ multiplex PCR; TCRdb's copy has only in-frame clones and lacks some. The data contain under 50,000 clones, around 90% of them singletons. This nonspecific control used anti-CD3/anti-CD28 bead stimulation of CD4+ T cells. CD4+ T cells upregulating both CD40 ligand and CD69 were sorted as responding cells. The material was CD4+ T cells sorted from PBMCs after approximately 20-hour stimulation, obtained from a patient who received antiretroviral therapy. The receptors shown here come from an adult woman with HIV who was CMV-seropositive.

The chain combines TRBV5-1 with TRBJ2-5; D is perhaps TRBD1 or TRBD2 (5 bases each). Germline V gene sequence: CDR1 SGHRS, CDR2 YFSETQ. The germline V and J ends were trimmed by 2 bases and 3 bases, with 14 bases remaining between them. The CDR3 has 15 amino acids. The CDR3, as DNA: TGCGCCAGCAGCTTTGGTCGGGGCGGTGAAGAGACCCAGTACTTC. It codes for CASSFGRGGEETQYF. Based on the CDR3 plus reference TRBV5-1 and TRBJ2-5, the full variable domain is KAGVTQTPRYLIKTRGQQVTLSCSPISGHRSVSWYQQTPGQGLQFLFEYFSETQRNKGNFPGRFSGRQFSNSRSEMNVSTLELGDSALYLCASSFGRGGEETQYFGPGTRLLVL.

The V gene is TRBV12-3 or TRBV12-4, the J gene TRBJ2-7; no clear D. The CDR3 is 12 amino acids. V lost 6 bases and J 7 bases, leaving 13 bases between the germline ends. The CDR3 here is CASSPRVGEQYF. The CDR3, as DNA: TGTGCCAGCAGCCCCCGTGTAGGGGAGCAGTACTTC.

This chain uses TRBV6-5 with TRBJ1-5; the match to TRBD1 covers 7 bases. Germline lookup yields CDR1 MNHEY and CDR2 SVGAGI. Losses at the gene ends were 7 bases for V and 2 bases for J; bases not matched to a gene: 8. The CDR3 runs 15 residues. In DNA, the CDR3 is TGTGCCAGCAATGTCCGAACAGGGGGCAATCAGCCCCAGCATTTT. Its protein product is CASNVRTGGNQPQHF.

CDR3 DNA: TGTGCCAGCAGCTTAGTTCTGGGGGATTCACCCCTCCACTTT. Translated, it gives CASSLVLGDSPLHF. This chain links TRBV11-3 with TRBJ1-6; a weak D match, TRBD1 (5 bases). CDR3 length: 14 residues. V was cut by 1 base and J by 8 bases, with 9 bases left in between. Per the germline V gene, CDR1 is SGHNT and CDR2 is YENEEA.

This sequence joins TRBV2 and TRBJ2-5; the match to TRBD2 covers 10 bases. Trimming removed 2 bases from V and 3 bases from J; junction bases left unmatched: 3. CDR1 SNHLY and CDR2 FYNNEI come from the germline V gene. This CDR3 is 15 amino acids long. This CDR3 reads CASSEMLAGEETQYF. In DNA form, the CDR3 reads TGTGCCAGCAGTGAAATGCTAGCGGGAGAAGAGACCCAGTACTTC.